The entry below describes one T cell receptor beta chain. This sample was included in a study of blood T cell repertoires in COVID-19. The CDR3 has 15 amino acids. Germline CDR1 reads PRHDT; CDR2 reads FYEKMQ (reference sequence). Losses at the gene ends were 3 bases for V and 4 bases for J; bases not matched to a gene: 4. Authors' data handling: Amplification of reference gene primers was used by the study to estimate nucleated cell counts. Method: immunoSEQ multiplex PCR; TCRdb's copy keeps in-frame clones and lacks some. That table supplies the V and J calls and clone size; D and trimming were determined from the DNA. Of nearly 50,000 clones in the sample, approximately 85% were seen once.

The material sequenced was peripheral blood. The V call is TRBV13, the J call TRBJ2-3; 10 nucleotides line up with TRBD1. This receptor was taken from a woman between 55 and 75 years old with acute or convalescent COVID-19. The CDR3, as DNA: TGTGCCAGCAGCTTCGACAGGGGGCGGGCAGATACGCAGTATTTT. Translation gives CASSFDRGRADTQYF.